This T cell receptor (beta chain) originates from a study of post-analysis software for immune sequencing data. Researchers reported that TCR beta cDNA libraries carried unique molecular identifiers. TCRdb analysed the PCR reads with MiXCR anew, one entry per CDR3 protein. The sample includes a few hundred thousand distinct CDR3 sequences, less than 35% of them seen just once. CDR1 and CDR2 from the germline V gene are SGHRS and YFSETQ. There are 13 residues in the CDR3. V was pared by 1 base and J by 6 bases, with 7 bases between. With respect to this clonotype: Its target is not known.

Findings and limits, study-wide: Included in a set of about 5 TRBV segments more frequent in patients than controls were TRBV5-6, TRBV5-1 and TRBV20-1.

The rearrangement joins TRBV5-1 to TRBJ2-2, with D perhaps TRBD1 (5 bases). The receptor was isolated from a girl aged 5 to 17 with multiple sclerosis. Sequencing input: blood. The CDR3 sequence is CASSLWGAGELFF. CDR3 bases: TGCGCCAGCAGCTTGTGGGGCGCCGGGGAGCTGTTTTTT.